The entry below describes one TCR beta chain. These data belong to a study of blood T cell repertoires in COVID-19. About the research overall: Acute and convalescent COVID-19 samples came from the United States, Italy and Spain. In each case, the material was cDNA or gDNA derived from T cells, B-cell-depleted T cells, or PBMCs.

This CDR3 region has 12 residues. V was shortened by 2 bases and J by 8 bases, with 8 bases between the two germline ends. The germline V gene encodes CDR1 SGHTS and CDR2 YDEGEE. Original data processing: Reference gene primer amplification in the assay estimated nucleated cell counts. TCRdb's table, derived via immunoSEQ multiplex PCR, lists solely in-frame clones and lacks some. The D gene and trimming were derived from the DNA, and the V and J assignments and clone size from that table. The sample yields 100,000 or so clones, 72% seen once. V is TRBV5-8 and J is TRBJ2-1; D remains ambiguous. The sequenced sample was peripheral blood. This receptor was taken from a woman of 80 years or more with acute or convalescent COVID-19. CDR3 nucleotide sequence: TGTGCCAGCAGCTTTTATTCCGATGAGCAGTTCTTC. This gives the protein CASSFYSDEQFF. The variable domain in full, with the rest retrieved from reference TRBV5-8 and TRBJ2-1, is EAGVTQSPTHLIKTRGQQATLRCSPISGHTSVYWYQQALGLGLQFLLWYDEGEERNRGNFPPRFSGRQFPNYSSELNVNALELEDSALYLCASSFYSDEQFFGPGTRLTVL.